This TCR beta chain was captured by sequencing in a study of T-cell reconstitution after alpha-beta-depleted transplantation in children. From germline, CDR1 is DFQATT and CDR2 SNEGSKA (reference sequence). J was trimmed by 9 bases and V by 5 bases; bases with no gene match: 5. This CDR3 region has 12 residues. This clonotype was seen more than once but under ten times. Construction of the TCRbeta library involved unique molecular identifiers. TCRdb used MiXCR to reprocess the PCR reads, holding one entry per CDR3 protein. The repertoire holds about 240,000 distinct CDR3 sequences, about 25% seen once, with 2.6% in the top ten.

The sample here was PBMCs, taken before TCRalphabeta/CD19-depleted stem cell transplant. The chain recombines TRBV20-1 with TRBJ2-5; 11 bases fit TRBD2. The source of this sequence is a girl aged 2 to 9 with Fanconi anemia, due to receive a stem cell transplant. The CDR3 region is CSAFGTSGSQYF. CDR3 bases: TGCAGTGCTTTCGGGACTAGCGGATCCCAGTACTTC.